This T cell receptor beta chain is drawn from a study of blood T cell repertoires in COVID-19. Study context: The United States, Italy and Spain provided the acute and convalescent COVID-19 samples.

Looked up from germline, CDR1 is MDHEN and CDR2 is SYDVKM. Deletions cut 2 bases from V and 0 bases from J, with 7 bases between. The CDR3 runs 14 residues. TCRdb's table, derived via immunoSEQ multiplex PCR, lists solely in-frame clones and lacks some. The data hold around 370,000 clones, with roughly 90% observed a single time. On this clone itself: The sample holds other DNA sequences that translate to the same CDR3.

V gene TRBV28 combines with J gene TRBJ1-1; a weak D match, TRBD1 (5 bases). The sample taken for sequencing was peripheral blood. The TCR was taken from a woman aged 70 to 79 with COVID-19, enrolled during active disease. The CDR3 is CASSLAGMNTEAFF. Here the CDR3 DNA reads TGTGCCAGCAGTTTAGCAGGGATGAACACTGAAGCTTTCTTT.